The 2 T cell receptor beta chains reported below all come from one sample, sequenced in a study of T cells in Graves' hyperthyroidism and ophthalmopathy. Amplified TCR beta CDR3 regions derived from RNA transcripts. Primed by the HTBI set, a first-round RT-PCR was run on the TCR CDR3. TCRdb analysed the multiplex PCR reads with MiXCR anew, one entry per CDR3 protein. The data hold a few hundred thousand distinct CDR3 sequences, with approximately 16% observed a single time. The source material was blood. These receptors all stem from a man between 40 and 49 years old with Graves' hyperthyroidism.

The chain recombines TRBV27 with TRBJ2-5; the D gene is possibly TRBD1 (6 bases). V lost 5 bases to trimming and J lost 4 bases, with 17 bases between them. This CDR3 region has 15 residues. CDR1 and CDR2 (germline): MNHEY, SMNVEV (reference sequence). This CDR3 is CASSPAPWGLETQYF. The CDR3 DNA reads TGTGCCAGCAGTCCGGCTCCTTGGGGGCTAGAGACCCAGTACTTC.

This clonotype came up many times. DNA for the CDR3: TGCAGTGCAACCCTGGGGGGTTTAAGCAATCAGCCCCAGCATTTT. Translated, it gives CSATLGGLSNQPQHF. This sequence joins TRBV20-1 and TRBJ1-5; TRBD1 might be the D (5 bases). CDR3 length equals 15 residues. Germline V gene data show CDR1 as DFQATT and CDR2 as SNEGSKA (reference sequence). Trimming shortened V by 6 bases and J by 1 base, and 16 bases separated the two germline ends.